This TCR beta chain was recorded in a study of T cell responses to AZD1222 COVID-19 vaccine. Study conclusions and caveats: CD4 TCRs covered the whole spike, strongest at regions 160-218 and 743-854. Baseline antibody screening turned up just a handful of seropositive AZD1222 recipients. Reports say nearly half of spike-specific TCRs go after unmutated variant regions. Every sample of the repertoires postdated the peak T cell response.

With regard to this clone: Its specificity is unknown.

CDR3 length: 15 residues. Per germline, CDR1 MNHEY and CDR2 SMNVEV (reference sequence). V shed 1 base and J shed 6 bases, with 13 bases lying between them. Assay used: immunoSEQ multiplex PCR; TCRdb lists only in-frame clones, some missing. The table shows fewer than 180,000 clones, with approximately 94% occurring only once. J is TRBJ1-5 and V is TRBV27; a weak D match, TRBD1 (6 bases). This sample comprised peripheral blood, obtained on day 0 of AZD1222 vaccination. The source of this sequence is an adult in good health. The CDR3 region has the DNA TGTGCCAGCAGTTTATGGGGGGCGGGAGGTCAGCCCCAGCATTTT. Translated: CASSLWGAGGQPQHF.